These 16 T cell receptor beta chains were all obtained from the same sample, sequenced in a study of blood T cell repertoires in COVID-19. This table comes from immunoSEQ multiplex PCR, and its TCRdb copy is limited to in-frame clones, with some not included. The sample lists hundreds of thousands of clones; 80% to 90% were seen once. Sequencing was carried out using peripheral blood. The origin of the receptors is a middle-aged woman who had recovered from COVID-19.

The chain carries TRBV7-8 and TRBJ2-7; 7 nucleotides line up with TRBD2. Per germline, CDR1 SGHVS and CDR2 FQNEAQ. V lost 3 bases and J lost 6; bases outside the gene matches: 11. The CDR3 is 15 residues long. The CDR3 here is CASSFGGVARGEQYF. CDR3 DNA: TGTGCCAGCAGCTTTGGGGGGGTAGCACGGGGCGAGCAGTACTTC.

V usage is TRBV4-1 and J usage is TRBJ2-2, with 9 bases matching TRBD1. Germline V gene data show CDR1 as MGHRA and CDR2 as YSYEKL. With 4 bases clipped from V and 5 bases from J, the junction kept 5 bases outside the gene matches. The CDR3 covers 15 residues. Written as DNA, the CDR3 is TGCGCCAGCAGCCCCCGGGACAGGGAGACCGGGGAGCTGTTTTTT. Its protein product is CASSPRDRETGELFF.

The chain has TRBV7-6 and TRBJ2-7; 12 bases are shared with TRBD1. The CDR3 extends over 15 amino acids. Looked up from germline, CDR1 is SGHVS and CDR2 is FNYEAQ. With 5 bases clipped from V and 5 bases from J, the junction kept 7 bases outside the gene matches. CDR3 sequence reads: CASSKTGTGGHEQYF. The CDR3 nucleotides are TGTGCCAGCAGCAAAACCGGGACAGGGGGCCACGAGCAGTACTTC.

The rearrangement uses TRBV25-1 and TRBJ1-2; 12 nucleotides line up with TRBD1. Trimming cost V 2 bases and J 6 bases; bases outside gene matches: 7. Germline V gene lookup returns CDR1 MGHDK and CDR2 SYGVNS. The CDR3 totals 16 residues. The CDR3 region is CASSEPSGQGANGYTF. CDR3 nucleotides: TGTGCCAGCAGTGAACCCTCGGGACAGGGGGCGAATGGCTACACCTTC.

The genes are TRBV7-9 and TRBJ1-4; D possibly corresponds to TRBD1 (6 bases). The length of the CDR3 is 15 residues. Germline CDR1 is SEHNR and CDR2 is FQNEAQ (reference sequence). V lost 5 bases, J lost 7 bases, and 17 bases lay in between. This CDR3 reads CASSPNTGIREKLFF. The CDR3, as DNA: TGTGCCAGCAGCCCTAACACAGGGATCCGTGAAAAACTGTTTTTT. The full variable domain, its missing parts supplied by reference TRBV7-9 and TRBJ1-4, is DTGVSQNPRHKITKRGQNVTFRCDPISEHNRLYWYRQTLGQGPEFLTYFQNEAQLEKSRLLSDRFSAERPKGSFSTLEIQRTEQGDSAMYLCASSPNTGIREKLFFGSGTQLSVL.

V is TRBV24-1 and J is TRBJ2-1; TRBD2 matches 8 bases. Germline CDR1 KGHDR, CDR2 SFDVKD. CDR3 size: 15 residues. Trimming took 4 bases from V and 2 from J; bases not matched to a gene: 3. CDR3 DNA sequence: TGTGCCACCAGTGAGCGAGCGGGGGCCTACAATGAGCAGTTCTTC. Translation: CATSERAGAYNEQFF.

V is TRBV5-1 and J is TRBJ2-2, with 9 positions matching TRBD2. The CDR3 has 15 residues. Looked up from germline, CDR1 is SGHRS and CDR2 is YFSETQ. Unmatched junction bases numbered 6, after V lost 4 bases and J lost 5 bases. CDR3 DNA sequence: TGCGCCAGCAGCAATCGACTAGCGGATACCGGGGAGCTGTTTTTT. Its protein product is CASSNRLADTGELFF.

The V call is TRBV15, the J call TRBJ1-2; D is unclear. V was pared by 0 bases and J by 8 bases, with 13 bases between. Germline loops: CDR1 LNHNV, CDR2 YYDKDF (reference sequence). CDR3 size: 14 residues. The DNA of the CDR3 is TGTGCCACCAGCAGAGAACCCCGCTCAGGCGGCTACACCTTC. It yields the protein CATSREPRSGGYTF.

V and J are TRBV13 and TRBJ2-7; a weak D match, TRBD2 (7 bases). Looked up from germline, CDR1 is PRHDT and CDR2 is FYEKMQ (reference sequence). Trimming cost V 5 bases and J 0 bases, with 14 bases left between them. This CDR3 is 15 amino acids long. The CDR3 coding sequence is TGTGCCAGCAGCGGAGGGGGGGCCGCCTCCTACGAGCAGTACTTC. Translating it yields CASSGGGAASYEQYF.

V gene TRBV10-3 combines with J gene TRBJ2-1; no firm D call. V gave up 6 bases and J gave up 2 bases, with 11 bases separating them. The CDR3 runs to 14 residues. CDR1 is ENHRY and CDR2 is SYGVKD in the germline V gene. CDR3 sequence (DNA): TGTGCCATCAGCGTCTTCGAGACCTACAATGAGCAGTTCTTC. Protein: CAISVFETYNEQFF.

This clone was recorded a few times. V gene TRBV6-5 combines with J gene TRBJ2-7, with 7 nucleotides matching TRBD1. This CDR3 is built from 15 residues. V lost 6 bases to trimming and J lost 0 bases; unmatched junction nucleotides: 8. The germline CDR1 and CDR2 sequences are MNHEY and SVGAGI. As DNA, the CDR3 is TGTGCCAGCAGACTAAAACAGGGGAGCTCCTACGAGCAGTACTTC. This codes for CASRLKQGSSYEQYF.

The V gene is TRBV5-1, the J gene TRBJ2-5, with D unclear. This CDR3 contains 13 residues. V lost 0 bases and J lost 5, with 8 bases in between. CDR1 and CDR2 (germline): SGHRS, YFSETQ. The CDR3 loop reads CASSLGSRETQYF. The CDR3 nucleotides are TGCGCCAGCAGCTTGGGATCTAGGGAGACCCAGTACTTC.

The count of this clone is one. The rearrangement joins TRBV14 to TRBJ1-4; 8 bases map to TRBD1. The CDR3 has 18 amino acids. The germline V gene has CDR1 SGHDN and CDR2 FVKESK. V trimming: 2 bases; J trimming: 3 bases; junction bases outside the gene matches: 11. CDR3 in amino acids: CASSQLRDRGSSNEKLFF. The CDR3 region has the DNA TGTGCCAGCAGCCAACTTCGCGACAGGGGATCGTCTAATGAAAAACTGTTTTTT.

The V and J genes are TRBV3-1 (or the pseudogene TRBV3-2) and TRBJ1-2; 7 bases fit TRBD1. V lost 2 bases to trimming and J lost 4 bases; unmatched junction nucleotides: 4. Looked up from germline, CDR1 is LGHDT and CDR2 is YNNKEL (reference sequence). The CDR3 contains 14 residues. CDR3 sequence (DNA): TGTGCCAGCAGCCAACGACAGGGTACCTATGGCTACACCTTC. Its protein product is CASSQRQGTYGYTF.

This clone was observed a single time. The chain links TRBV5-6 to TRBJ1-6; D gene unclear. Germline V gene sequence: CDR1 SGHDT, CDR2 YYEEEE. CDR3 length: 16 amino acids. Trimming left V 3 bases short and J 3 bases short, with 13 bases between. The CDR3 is CASSSGSGRYNSPLHF. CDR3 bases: TGTGCCAGCAGCTCTGGGAGCGGCCGCTATAATTCACCCCTCCACTTT.

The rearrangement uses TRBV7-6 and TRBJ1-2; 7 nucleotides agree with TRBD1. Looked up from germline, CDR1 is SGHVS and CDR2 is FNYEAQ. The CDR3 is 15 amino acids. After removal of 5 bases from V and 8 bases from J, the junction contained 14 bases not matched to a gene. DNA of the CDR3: TGTGCCAGCAGCCCCCGACAGGGTAGATCGGCCGGCTACACCTTC. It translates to CASSPRQGRSAGYTF.